A selection of T cell receptor beta chains follows, all from one sample in a study of blood T cell repertoires in COVID-19. Sequencing was performed with immunoSEQ multiplex PCR; in TCRdb, only in-frame clones are kept and a portion is missing. The table has 200,000 to 250,000 clones, roughly nine tenths seen once. The sample comprised PBMCs or T cells enriched from blood (not recorded which). The receptors here all came from a young man who had recovered from COVID-19. Each CDR3 is given with its conserved first and last residue. A D gene is named only where the DNA matches it firmly. Not every row has a clone size; where given, it reads once, few, many or a size class.

j_call cdr3_length v_call d_call clone_size cdr3_aa cdr3_nt
TRBJ2-7 14 TRBV10-3 TRBD2 . CAIRLAGGTYEQYF TGTGCCATCAGACTAGCGGGAGGAACCTACGAGCAGTACTTC
TRBJ1-3 13 TRBV3-1/TRBV3-2 . once CASGGGSGNTIYF TGTGCCAGCGGTGGAGGCTCTGGAAACACCATATATTTT
TRBJ2-1 12 TRBV6-5 . once CASSYGGNEQFF TGTGCCAGCAGTTACGGCGGCAATGAGCAGTTCTTC
TRBJ1-1 17 TRBV4-2 . once CASSQSGIIVAGAEAFF TGTGCCAGCAGCCAAAGCGGTATTATCGTGGCGGGTGCTGAAGCTTTCTTT
TRBJ1-1 15 TRBV28 . . CASSSPVFLNTEAFF TGTGCCAGCAGTTCCCCAGTGTTCCTGAACACTGAAGCTTTCTTT
TRBJ2-7 14 TRBV9 TRBD2 . CASSVGLADDEQYF TGTGCCAGCAGCGTAGGACTAGCGGATGACGAGCAGTACTTC
TRBJ1-3 13 TRBV30 . . CAWSVLAVSTIYF TGTGCCTGGAGTGTACTAGCCGTCTCCACCATATATTTT
TRBJ1-6 16 TRBV5-1 . few CATREGVSSYNSPLHF TGCGCCACCCGAGAGGGGGTGAGCTCCTATAATTCACCCCTCCACTTT
TRBJ2-3 17 TRBV3-1/TRBV3-2 TRBD2 . CASSQDWRGGSTDTQYF TGTGCCAGCAGCCAAGACTGGCGGGGGGGTAGCACAGATACGCAGTATTTT
TRBJ1-5 17 TRBV28 TRBD1 . CASSPRRDSFSHQPQHF TGTGCCAGCAGTCCCCGTCGGGACAGCTTTAGTCATCAGCCCCAGCATTTT
TRBJ1-2 13 TRBV5-5 . . CASSPPAGGVYTF TGTGCCAGCAGCCCTCCCGCGGGAGGGGTCTACACCTTC
TRBJ1-6 16 TRBV7-2 TRBD1 . CASSFSRGRAGSPLHF TGTGCCAGCAGCTTTTCCAGGGGGCGCGCAGGTTCACCCCTCCACTTT
TRBJ1-3 12 TRBV30 . . CAWGQKRNTIYF TGTGCCTGGGGCCAGAAAAGAAACACCATATATTTT
TRBJ1-4 18 TRBV28 . . CASRGAEGELSFNEKLFF TGTGCCAGCAGGGGGGCTGAGGGGGAATTGAGTTTTAATGAAAAACTGTTTTTT
TRBJ2-3 14 TRBV10-2 . . CASRGGGNTDTQYF TGCGCCAGTAGAGGAGGGGGCAACACAGATACGCAGTATTTT
TRBJ2-5 15 TRBV6-5 TRBD2 . CASKVGGGARETQYF TGTGCCAGCAAAGTCGGCGGGGGGGCCCGAGAGACCCAGTACTTC
TRBJ2-7 16 TRBV19 TRBD2 . CASSIDTSGSSYEQYF TGTGCCAGTAGTATTGACACTAGCGGGAGTTCCTACGAGCAGTACTTC
TRBJ2-1 14 TRBV6-2/TRBV6-3 . few CASSYAEGSNEQFF TGTGCCAGCAGTTACGCGGAGGGAAGCAATGAGCAGTTCTTC
TRBJ2-3 12 TRBV11-2 . . CASSTSTDTQYF TGTGCCAGCAGCACAAGCACAGATACGCAGTATTTT
TRBJ1-1 15 TRBV9 . few CASSVTWAANTEAFF TGTGCCAGCAGCGTAACGTGGGCAGCGAACACTGAAGCTTTCTTT
TRBJ2-1 15 TRBV24-1 . . CATSDPDWTRDEQFF TGTGCCACCAGTGATCCTGATTGGACTCGCGATGAGCAGTTCTTC
TRBJ2-2 16 TRBV3-1/TRBV3-2 . few CASSQAGGPGAGELFF TGTGCCAGCAGCCAAGCGGGGGGCCCCGGGGCCGGGGAGCTGTTTTTT
TRBJ1-6 14 TRBV28 . . CASTPGWSKDPLHF TGTGCCAGCACTCCAGGTTGGTCCAAGGATCCCCTCCACTTT
TRBJ1-4 14 TRBV5-1 TRBD1 . CASSLAAGGEKLFF TGCGCCAGCAGCTTGGCCGCAGGGGGCGAAAAACTGTTTTTT
TRBJ1-1 14 TRBV10-2 TRBD1 . CASSETGGALGAFF TGCGCCAGCAGTGAGACAGGGGGCGCACTGGGAGCTTTCTTT
TRBJ2-1 17 TRBV7-6 TRBD2 . CASSAATRGTSGNEQFF TGTGCCAGCAGCGCAGCCACCCGCGGGACTAGCGGCAATGAGCAGTTCTTC
TRBJ1-2 14 TRBV5-4 . . CASSLGQSIYGYTF TGTGCCAGCAGCTTGGGACAGAGCATCTATGGCTACACCTTC
TRBJ1-2 15 TRBV7-8 TRBD1 . CASSQFSTGGYGYTF TGTGCCAGCAGCCAGTTTAGTACAGGGGGCTATGGCTACACCTTC
TRBJ1-1 15 TRBV21-1 . . CASSNPDRGNTEAFF TGTGCCAGCAGCAATCCCGACAGGGGGAACACTGAAGCTTTCTTT
TRBJ2-7 12 TRBV23-1 TRBD2 . CASSAGVGEQYF TGCGCCAGCTCTGCGGGGGTAGGGGAGCAGTACTTC
TRBJ2-7 16 TRBV7-2 TRBD2 . CASSLGPGGSSYEQYF TGTGCCAGCAGCTTGGGACCGGGGGGGAGCTCCTACGAGCAGTACTTC
TRBJ2-3 12 TRBV7-8 TRBD2 . CASSQGTSTQYF TGTGCCAGCAGCCAAGGGACTAGCACGCAGTATTTT
TRBJ2-1 15 TRBV9 TRBD2 . CASSAGGVHYNEQFF TGTGCCAGCAGCGCCGGGGGGGTACACTACAATGAGCAGTTCTTC
TRBJ2-1 15 TRBV7-7 TRBD2 once CASSLEAGVYNEQFF TGTGCCAGCAGCTTAGAAGCGGGAGTCTACAATGAGCAGTTCTTC
TRBJ1-4 18 TRBV6-4 . . CASSDIGAGTPPNEKLFF TGTGCCAGCAGTGACATAGGGGCCGGGACACCACCTAATGAAAAACTGTTTTTT
TRBJ1-5 21 TRBV6-4 TRBD1 . CASSDSNGGRQGASRDQPQHF TGTGCCAGCAGTGACTCGAACGGGGGAAGACAGGGGGCAAGTCGGGACCAGCCCCAGCATTTT
TRBJ2-7 13 TRBV11-2 . few CASSNPVGYEQYF TGTGCCAGCAGCAACCCTGTCGGGTACGAGCAGTACTTC
TRBJ1-3 14 TRBV4-1 . few CASTHVGSGNTIYF TGCGCCAGCACGCACGTCGGCTCTGGAAACACCATATATTTT